The present T cell receptor beta chain was sequenced within a study of monozygotic twins with cystic fibrosis. About the study: Libraries were built from 2.5 to 3.5 micrograms of fragmented DNA using about 16 PCR cycles.

This clone was seen only once. Its target is not known. Findings and limits, study-wide: Nucleotide-identical clonotype sharing was significantly higher within monozygotic CF twin pairs than between unrelated CF individuals. V usage most resembled the co-twin in 13 of 16 pairs. The repertoire was suggested to be naive-dominated, clonality median roughly 0.0091.

CDR1 and CDR2 from the germline V gene are SGHKS and YYEKEE (reference sequence). V lost 1 base to trimming and J lost 0 bases, with 12 bases between them. The CDR3 is 16 amino acids. Repertoires were generated with immunoSEQ multiplex PCR, while TCRdb's copy carries only in-frame clones and drops some. Of about 36,000 clones in the sample, about 93% were seen once. The sequenced sample consisted of blood. This TCR derives from a boy aged 2 to 9 with cystic fibrosis. This chain links TRBV5-5 with TRBJ2-3; D remains ambiguous. The CDR3 DNA is TGTGCCAGCAGCTTGTTAGGTTACCCTAGCACAGATACGCAGTATTTT. The encoded protein is CASSLLGYPSTDTQYF. Together with reference TRBV5-5 and TRBJ2-3, the CDR3 gives the full variable domain: DAGVTQSPTHLIKTRGQQVTLRCSPISGHKSVSWYQQVLGQGPQFIFQYYEKEERGRGNFPDRFSARQFPNYSSELNVNALLLGDSALYLCASSLLGYPSTDTQYFGPGTRLTVL.